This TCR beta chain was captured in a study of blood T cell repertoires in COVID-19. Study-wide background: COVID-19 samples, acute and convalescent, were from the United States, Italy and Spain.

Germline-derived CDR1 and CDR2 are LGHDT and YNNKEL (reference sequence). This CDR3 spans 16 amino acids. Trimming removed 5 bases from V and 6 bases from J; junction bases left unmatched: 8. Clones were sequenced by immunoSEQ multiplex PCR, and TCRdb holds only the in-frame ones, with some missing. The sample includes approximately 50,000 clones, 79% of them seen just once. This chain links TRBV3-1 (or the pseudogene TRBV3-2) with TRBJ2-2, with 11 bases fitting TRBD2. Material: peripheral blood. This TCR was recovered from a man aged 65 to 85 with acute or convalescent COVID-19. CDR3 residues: CASSAASGGYSGELFF. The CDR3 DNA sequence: TGTGCCAGCAGCGCCGCTAGCGGGGGGTACTCCGGGGAGCTGTTTTTT.